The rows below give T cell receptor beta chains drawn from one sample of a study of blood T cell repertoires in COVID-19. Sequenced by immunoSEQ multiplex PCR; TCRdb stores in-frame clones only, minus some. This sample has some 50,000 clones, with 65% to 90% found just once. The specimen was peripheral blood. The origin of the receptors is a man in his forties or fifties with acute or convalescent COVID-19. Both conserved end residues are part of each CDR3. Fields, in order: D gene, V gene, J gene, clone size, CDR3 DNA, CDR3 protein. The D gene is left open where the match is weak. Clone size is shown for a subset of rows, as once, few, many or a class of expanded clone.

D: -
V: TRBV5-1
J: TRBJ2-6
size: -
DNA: TGCGCCAGCAGGCGAGATTTTTCTGGGGCCAACGTCCTGACTTTC
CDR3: CASRRDFSGANVLTF

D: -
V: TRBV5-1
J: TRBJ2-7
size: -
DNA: TGCGCCAGCAGCCACGCAGGGCCAGCCTACGAGCAGTACTTC
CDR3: CASSHAGPAYEQYF

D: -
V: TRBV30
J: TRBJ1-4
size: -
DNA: TGTGCCTGGAGTGTACGCGGCGCCTGGTTTATAGAGGAAAAACTGTTTTTT
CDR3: CAWSVRGAWFIEEKLFF

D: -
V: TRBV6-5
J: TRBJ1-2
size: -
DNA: TGTGCCAGCAGTTACGCGGGAAAGGGATCCTATGGCTACACCTTC
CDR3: CASSYAGKGSYGYTF

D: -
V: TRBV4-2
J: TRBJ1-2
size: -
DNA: TGTGCCAGCAGCCCCGGGACTTTGGGCTATGGCTACACCTTC
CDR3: CASSPGTLGYGYTF

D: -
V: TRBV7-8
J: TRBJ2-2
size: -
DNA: TGTGCCAGCAGCTTAGCGCTTCGGTCGTACACCGGGGAGCTGTTTTTT
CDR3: CASSLALRSYTGELFF

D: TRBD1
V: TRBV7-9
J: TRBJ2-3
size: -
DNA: TGTGCCACCCCACAAACGACAGGGCCGAGCACAGATACGCAGTATTTT
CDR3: CATPQTTGPSTDTQYF

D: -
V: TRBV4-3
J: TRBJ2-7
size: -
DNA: TGCGCCAGCAGCCAAGACCTACGGAGGAAATCCTACGAGCAGTACTTC
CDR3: CASSQDLRRKSYEQYF

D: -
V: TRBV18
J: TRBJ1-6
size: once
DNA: TGTGCCAGCTCCCCGTCTGGGTGGGGCTCACCCCTCCACTTT
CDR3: CASSPSGWGSPLHF

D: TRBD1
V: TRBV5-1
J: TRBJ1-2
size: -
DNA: TGCGCCAGCAGCCTCAACAGGGGTCCTAACTATGGCTACACCTTC
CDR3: CASSLNRGPNYGYTF

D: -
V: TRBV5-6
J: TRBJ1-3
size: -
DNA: TGTGCCAGCAGCTTAACGGGGGGAGATCTATCGGGAAACACCATATATTTT
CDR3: CASSLTGGDLSGNTIYF

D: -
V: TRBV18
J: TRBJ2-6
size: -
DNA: TGTGCCAGCCGTCCCCAGACTGGGGCCAACGTCCTGACTTTC
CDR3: CASRPQTGANVLTF

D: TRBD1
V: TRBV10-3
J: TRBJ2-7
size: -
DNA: TGTGCCATCCCGGACAGGTCCTACGAGCAGTACTTC
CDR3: CAIPDRSYEQYF

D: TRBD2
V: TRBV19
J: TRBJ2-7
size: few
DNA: TGTGCCAGTAGTACTATCGGGGGGGAGCAGTACTTC
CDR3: CASSTIGGEQYF

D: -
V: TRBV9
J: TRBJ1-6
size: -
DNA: TGTGCCAGCAGCGAGGGGGGGGGAAATTCACCCCTCCACTTT
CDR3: CASSEGGGNSPLHF

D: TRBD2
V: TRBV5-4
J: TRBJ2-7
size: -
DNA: TGTGCCAGCAGCTGGGGACTAGCCACCTACGAGCAGTACTTC
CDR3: CASSWGLATYEQYF

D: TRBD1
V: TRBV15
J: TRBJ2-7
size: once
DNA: TGTGCCACCGGAAGAGGACAGGGGACTCCCTACGAGCAGTACTTC
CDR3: CATGRGQGTPYEQYF

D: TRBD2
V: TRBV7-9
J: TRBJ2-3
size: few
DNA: TGTGCCAGCACCCCCGGGAGGGCCCTAGATACGCAGTATTTT
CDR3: CASTPGRALDTQYF

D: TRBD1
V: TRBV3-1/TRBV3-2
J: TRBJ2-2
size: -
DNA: TGTGCCAGCAGCCAAGTTGTAAGGCGGGGACAGGGATTCACCGGGGAGCTGTTTTTT
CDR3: CASSQVVRRGQGFTGELFF

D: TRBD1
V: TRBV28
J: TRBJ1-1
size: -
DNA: TGTGCCAGCCCCCCCGGGACAGGTACACCAGACACTGAAGCTTTCTTT
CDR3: CASPPGTGTPDTEAFF

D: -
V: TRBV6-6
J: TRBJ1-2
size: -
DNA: TGTGCCAGCAGAACTCCCTTTCTGAATGGCTACACCTTC
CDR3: CASRTPFLNGYTF

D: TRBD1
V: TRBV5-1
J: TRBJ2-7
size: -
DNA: TGCGCCAGCACGTCCGGGACAGGGATTTACGAGCAGTACTTC
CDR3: CASTSGTGIYEQYF

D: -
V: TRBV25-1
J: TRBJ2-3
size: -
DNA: TGTGCCAGCAGTGAATTCGGAGACACAGATACGCAGTATTTT
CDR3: CASSEFGDTDTQYF

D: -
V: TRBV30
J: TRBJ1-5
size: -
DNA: TGTGCCTGGAGTGAGGGGCCTCATCAGCCCCAGCATTTT
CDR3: CAWSEGPHQPQHF

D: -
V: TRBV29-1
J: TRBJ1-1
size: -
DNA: TGCAGCGTTGACAGGGTAGGCACTGAAGCTTTCTTT
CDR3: CSVDRVGTEAFF

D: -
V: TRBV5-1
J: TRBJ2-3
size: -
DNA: TGCGCCAGCAGAGCTTTAGGCAGTAACCGGGCAGATACGCAGTATTTT
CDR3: CASRALGSNRADTQYF

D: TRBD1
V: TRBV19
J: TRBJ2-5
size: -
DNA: TGTGCCAGTAGTGTTAGAGGACTTCATCGGGACAGGCCTCAAGAGACCCAGTACTTC
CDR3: CASSVRGLHRDRPQETQYF

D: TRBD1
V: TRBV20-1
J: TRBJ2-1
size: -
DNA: TGCAGTGCTAGTCATGCTCCCGGGACAGGGGGCAATGAGCAGTTCTTC
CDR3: CSASHAPGTGGNEQFF

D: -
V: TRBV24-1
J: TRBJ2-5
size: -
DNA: TGTGCCACCAGTGATTCTACGCGGACAGATCAAGAGACCCAGTACTTC
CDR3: CATSDSTRTDQETQYF

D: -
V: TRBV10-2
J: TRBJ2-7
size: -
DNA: TGCGCCAGCAGTGTAACGGTGTACGAGCAGTACTTC
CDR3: CASSVTVYEQYF

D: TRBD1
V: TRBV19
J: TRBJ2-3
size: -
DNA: TGTGCCAGTAGTATTTCTGGGACAGGGTCGACAGATACGCAGTATTTT
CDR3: CASSISGTGSTDTQYF

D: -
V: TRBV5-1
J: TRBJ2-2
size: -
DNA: TGCGCCAGCAGCTTCGTTCAGGTCCCCGGGGAGCTGTTTTTT
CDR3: CASSFVQVPGELFF

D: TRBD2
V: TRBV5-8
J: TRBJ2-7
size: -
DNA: TGTGCCAGCAGCTCCGAGGGGACTAGCCGGTACTTC
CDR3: CASSSEGTSRYF

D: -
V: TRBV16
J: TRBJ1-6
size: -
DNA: TGTGCCAGCAGCCAATCAAGACAGTTATATAATTCACCCCTCCACTTT
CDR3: CASSQSRQLYNSPLHF

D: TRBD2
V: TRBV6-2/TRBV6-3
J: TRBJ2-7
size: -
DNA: TGTGCCAGCAGTTACGGCGGGGGGAACCTCTACGAGCAGTACTTC
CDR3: CASSYGGGNLYEQYF

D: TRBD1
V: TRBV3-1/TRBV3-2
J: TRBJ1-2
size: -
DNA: TGTGCCAGCAGTCGGACAGGGGGCCTAAGCGGCTACACCTTC
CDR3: CASSRTGGLSGYTF

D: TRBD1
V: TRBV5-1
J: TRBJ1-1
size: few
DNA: TGCGCCAGCAGCTTCGGACAGGGCACTGAAGCTTTCTTT
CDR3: CASSFGQGTEAFF

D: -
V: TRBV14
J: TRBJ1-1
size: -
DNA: TGTGCCAGCAGCCGACAGGCCCTGAACACTGAAGCTTTCTTT
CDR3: CASSRQALNTEAFF

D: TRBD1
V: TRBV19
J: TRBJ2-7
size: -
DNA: TGTGCCAGTAGTATTGTTTTCGGGACAGCCTACGAGCAGTACTTC
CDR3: CASSIVFGTAYEQYF

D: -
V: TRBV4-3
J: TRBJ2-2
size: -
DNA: TGCGCCAGCAGCCAAGATCTTACTAATTCTGTGGGGGAGCTGTTTTTT
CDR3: CASSQDLTNSVGELFF

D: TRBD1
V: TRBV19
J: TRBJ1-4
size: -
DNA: TGTGCCAGTAGTATAGGGGGACAGGGCTATGAAAAACTGTTTTTT
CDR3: CASSIGGQGYEKLFF

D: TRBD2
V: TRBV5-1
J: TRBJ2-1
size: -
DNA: TGCGCCAGTTCTAGCGGGGGACCCCTAAATGAGCAGTTCTTC
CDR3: CASSSGGPLNEQFF

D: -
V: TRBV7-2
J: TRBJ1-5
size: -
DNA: TGTGCCAGCAGCTTAGATTTTGGGGGTCCCAGGGGTCAGCCCCAGCATTTT
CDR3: CASSLDFGGPRGQPQHF

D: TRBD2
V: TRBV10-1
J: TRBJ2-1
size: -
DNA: TGCGCCAGCAGTGGGCCCCTTACAGCGGGGAGCTCCTACAATGAGCAGTTCTTC
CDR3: CASSGPLTAGSSYNEQFF

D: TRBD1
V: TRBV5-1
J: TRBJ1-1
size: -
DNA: TGCGCCAGCAGCGAAGGACAGGGCCTAGAAGCTTTCTTT
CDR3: CASSEGQGLEAFF

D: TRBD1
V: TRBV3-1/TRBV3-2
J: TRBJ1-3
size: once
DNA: TGTGCCAGCAGCCAATCCGGGACAGGGGTGAAGAACACCATATATTTT
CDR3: CASSQSGTGVKNTIYF

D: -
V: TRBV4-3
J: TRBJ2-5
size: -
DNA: TGCGCCAGCAGCCAAGCTCCAGGGGAGACCCAGTACTTC
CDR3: CASSQAPGETQYF

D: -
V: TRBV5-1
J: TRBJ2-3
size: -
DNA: TGCGCCAGCAGCTCCCAGGGTCGATCAGATACGCAGTATTTT
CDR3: CASSSQGRSDTQYF